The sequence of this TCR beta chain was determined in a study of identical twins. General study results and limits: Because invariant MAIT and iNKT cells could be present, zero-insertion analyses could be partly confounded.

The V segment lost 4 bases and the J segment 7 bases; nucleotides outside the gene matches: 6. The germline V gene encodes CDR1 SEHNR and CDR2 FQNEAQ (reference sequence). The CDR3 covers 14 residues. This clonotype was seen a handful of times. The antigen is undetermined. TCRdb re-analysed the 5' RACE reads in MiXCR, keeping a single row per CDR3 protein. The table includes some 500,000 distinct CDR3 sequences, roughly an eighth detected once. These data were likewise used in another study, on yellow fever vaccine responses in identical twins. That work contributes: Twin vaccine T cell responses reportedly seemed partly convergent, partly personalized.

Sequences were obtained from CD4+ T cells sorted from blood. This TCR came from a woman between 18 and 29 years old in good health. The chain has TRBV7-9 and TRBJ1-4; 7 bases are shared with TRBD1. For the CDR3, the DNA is TGTGCCAGCAGCTGGGGACAGAGGGGTGAAAAACTGTTTTTT. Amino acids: CASSWGQRGEKLFF. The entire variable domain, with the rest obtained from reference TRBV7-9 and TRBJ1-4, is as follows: DTGVSQNPRHKITKRGQNVTFRCDPISEHNRLYWYRQTLGQGPEFLTYFQNEAQLEKSRLLSDRFSAERPKGSFSTLEIQRTEQGDSAMYLCASSWGQRGEKLFFGSGTQLSVL.